This T cell receptor beta chain was captured by sequencing in a study of T cells in Graves' hyperthyroidism and ophthalmopathy. At the level of the study: Peripheral blood sampling occurred at initial diagnosis, before any treatment.

Amplified TCR beta CDR3 regions came from RNA transcripts. First-round RT-PCR targeting the TCR CDR3 was performed with the HTBI primer set. TCRdb reprocessed the multiplex PCR reads with MiXCR, giving one entry per CDR3 protein. This table has around 620,000 distinct CDR3 sequences, roughly 15% appearing once. The study defined stable Graves' hyperthyroidism as no ophthalmopathy progression within 18 months. Patients between 18 and 65 years old had hyperthyroidism, newly diagnosed and lasting under 2 months. Germline CDR1 MDHEN, CDR2 SYDVKM. This CDR3 has 15 residues. V was cut by 6 bases and J by 10 bases, with 24 bases left in between.

The chain uses TRBV28 and TRBJ1-1, with TRBD1 as a possible D gene (5 bases). Material: blood. The receptor's source is a woman in her 30s with Graves' hyperthyroidism. The CDR3 sequence is CASRPQGVETHAAFF. The CDR3 nucleotides read TGTGCCAGCAGACCTCAGGGTGTCGAGACTCACGCAGCTTTCTTT.